This entry is about one TCR beta chain. Its antigen is undetermined. The CDR3 consists of 15 residues. CDR1 is SNHLY and CDR2 is FYNNEI in the germline V gene. The V end lost 6 bases, the J end lost 5 bases, and 17 bases lay between the germline ends. The sample is drawn from a study of T cell responses to AZD1222 COVID-19 vaccine. Broader study findings: The sample set comprised mostly white British donors with more females, and clonal diversity was possibly underestimated. There were vaccine-associated CD4 TCRs across spike, dominant at 160-218 and 743-854. Samples come after the peak T cell response, not at day 14.

Profiling relied on immunoSEQ multiplex PCR, and the TCRdb table lists in-frame clones only, not all of them. The table lists tens of thousands of clones, roughly 80% of them singletons. Some second doses came at about 4 weeks and others at about 12 weeks; these were pooled. Sequencing used peripheral blood, obtained 28 days after the second AZD1222 dose. This clonotype was obtained from an adult who received the AZD1222 COVID-19 vaccine. The chain is built from TRBV2 and TRBJ1-5; D possibly corresponds to TRBD1 (5 bases). The CDR3 DNA follows: TGTGCCAGCAGGTCGACAGCCAGAACTTATCAGCCCCAGCATTTT. It encodes CASRSTARTYQPQHF.